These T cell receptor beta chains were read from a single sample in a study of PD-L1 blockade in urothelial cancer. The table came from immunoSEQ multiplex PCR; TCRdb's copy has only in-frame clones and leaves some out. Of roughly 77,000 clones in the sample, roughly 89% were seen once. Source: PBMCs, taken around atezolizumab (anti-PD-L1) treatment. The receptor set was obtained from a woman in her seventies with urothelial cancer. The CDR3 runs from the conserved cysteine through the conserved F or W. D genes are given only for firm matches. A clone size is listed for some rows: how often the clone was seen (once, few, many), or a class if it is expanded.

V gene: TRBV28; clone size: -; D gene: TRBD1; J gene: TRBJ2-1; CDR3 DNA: TGTGCCAGCAGTTCCTACGGGACAGGGGTATTGGGTGAGCAGTTCTTC; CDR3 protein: CASSSYGTGVLGEQFF
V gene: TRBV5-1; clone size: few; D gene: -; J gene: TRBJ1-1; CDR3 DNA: TGCGCCAGCAGACTAGGACAGAGTGAAGCTTTCTTT; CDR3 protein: CASRLGQSEAFF
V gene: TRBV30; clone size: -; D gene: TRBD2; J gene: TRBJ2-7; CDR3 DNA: TGTGCCTGGAGTGAGGGACTAGCCCATCACGAGCAGTACTTC; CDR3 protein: CAWSEGLAHHEQYF
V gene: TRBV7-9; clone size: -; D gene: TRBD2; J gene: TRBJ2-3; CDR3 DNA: TGTGCCAGCAGCTTAGCGAAACTGGGACTAGCGGACAACACAGATACGCAGTATTTT; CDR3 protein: CASSLAKLGLADNTDTQYF
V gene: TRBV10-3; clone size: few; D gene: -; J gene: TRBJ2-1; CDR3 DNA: TGTGCCATCAGTGACGGAGGCTCCTACAATGAGCAGTTCTTC; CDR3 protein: CAISDGGSYNEQFF
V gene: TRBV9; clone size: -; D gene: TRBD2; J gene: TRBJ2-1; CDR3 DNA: TGTGCCAGCAGCCCCAGCGGGAGTGAGGTTGTGGAGCAGTTCTTC; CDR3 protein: CASSPSGSEVVEQFF
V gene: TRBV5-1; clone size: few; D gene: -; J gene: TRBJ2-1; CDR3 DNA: TGCGCCAGCATGGACAGTTACAATGAGCAGTTCTTC; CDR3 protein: CASMDSYNEQFF
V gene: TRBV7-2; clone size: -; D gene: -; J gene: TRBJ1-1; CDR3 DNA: TGTGCCAGCACCAAAGATCGCGACAGGGAAGCTTTCTTT; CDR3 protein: CASTKDRDREAFF
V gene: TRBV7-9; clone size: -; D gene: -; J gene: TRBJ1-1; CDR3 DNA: TGTGCCAGCAGCTTAGGGACAGTCACTGAAGCTTTCTTT; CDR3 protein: CASSLGTVTEAFF
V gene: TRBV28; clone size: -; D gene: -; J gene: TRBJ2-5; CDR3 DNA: TGTGCCAGCAGACCTCACGAGAGAGTGACCCAGTACTTC; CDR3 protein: CASRPHERVTQYF
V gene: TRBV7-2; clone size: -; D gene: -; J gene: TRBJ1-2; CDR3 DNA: TGTGCCAGCAGCTTGCGGGGCCGAAACTATGGCTACACCTTC; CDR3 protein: CASSLRGRNYGYTF
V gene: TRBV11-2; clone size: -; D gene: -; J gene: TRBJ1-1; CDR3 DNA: TGTGCCAGCAGCAACCGGCCAGGCTGGATGAACACTGAAGCTTTCTTT; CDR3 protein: CASSNRPGWMNTEAFF
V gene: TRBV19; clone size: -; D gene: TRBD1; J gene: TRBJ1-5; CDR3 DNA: TGTGCCAGTAGTACCCACCCCCGGGACAGGGGAGGTTTTTATAGCAATCAGCCCCAGCATTTT; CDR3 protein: CASSTHPRDRGGFYSNQPQHF
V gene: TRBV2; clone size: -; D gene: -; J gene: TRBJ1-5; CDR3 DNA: TGTGCCAGCAGTGTCAGGGGTAATCAGCCCCAGCATTTT; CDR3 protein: CASSVRGNQPQHF
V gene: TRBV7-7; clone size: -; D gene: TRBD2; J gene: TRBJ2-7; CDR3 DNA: TGTGCCAGCAGCTTAAGGGAGGGAAGCTACGAGCAGTACTTC; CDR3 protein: CASSLREGSYEQYF
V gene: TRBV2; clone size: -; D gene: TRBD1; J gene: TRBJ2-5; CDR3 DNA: TGTGCCAGCAGCGCGACAGGGTTCAGCGAGACCCAGTACTTC; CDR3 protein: CASSATGFSETQYF
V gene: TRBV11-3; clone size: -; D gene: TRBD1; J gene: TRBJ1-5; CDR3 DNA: TGTGCCAGCAGCTTAGCACAGGGGTATTGCAATCAGCCCCAGCATTTT; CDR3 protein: CASSLAQGYCNQPQHF
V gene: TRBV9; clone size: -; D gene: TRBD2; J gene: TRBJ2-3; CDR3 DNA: TGTGCCAGCAGCGTGTCCGGGGGGGCCACAGATACGCAGTATTTT; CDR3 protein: CASSVSGGATDTQYF
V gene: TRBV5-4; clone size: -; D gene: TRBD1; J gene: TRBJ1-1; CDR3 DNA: TGTGCCAGCAGCCCAGGGGGCGCGAGGAACACTGAAGCTTTCTTT; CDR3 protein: CASSPGGARNTEAFF
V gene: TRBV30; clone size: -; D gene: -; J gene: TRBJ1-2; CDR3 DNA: TGTGCCTGGGTTAGGGGGGGCGCCTACTATGGCTACACCTTC; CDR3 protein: CAWVRGGAYYGYTF
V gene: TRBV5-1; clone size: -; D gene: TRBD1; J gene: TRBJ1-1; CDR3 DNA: TGCGCCAGCAGCACCGGGACAGGGATTGGTAGCACTGAAGCTTTCTTT; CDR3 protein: CASSTGTGIGSTEAFF
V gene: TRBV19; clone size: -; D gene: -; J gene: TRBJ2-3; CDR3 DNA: TGTGCCAGTAGTAACGACAGAAGCACAGATACGCAGTATTTT; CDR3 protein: CASSNDRSTDTQYF
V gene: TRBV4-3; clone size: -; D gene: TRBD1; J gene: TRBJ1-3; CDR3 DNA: TGCGCCAGCAGCCAGGAGGACAGGGCGGGCACCATATATTTT; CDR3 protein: CASSQEDRAGTIYF
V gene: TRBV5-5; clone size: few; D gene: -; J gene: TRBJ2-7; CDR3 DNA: TGTGCCAGCAGCCCGATGGGAGGCTCCTACGAGCAGTACTTC; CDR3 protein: CASSPMGGSYEQYF
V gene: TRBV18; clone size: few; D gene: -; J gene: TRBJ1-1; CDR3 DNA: TGTGCCAGCTCACCAGTCAAGAACACTGAAGCTTTCTTT; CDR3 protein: CASSPVKNTEAFF
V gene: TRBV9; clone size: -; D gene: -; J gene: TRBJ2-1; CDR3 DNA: TGTGCCAGCAGCCGTACTGACAGGAGCTCCTACAATGAGCAGTTCTTC; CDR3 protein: CASSRTDRSSYNEQFF
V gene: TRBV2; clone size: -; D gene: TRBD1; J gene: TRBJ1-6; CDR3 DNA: TGTGCCAGCAGCGGGACAGGCTCAGGGGTCGGCTCCTATAATTCACCCCTCCACTTT; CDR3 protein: CASSGTGSGVGSYNSPLHF
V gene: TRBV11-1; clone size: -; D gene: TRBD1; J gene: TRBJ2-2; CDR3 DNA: TGTGCCAGCAACCCCGGTGGCGACAGGGGGCAAGGGGAGCTGTTTTTT; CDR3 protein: CASNPGGDRGQGELFF
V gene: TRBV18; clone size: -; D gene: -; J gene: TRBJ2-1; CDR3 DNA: TGTGCCAGCTCACCCCCCGGTGCGGGACCTGGGGTTGGTGAGCAGTTCTTC; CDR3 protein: CASSPPGAGPGVGEQFF
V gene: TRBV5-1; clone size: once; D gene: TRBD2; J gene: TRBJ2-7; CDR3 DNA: TGCGCCAGCAGCACCGGGACTAGCGGGAGACCATTCTACGAGCAGTACTTC; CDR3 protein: CASSTGTSGRPFYEQYF
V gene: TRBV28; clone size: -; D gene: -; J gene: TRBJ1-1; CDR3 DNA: TGTGCCAGCAAATTATTGGGGGGTAGGCTAGTCGACACTGAAGCTTTCTTT; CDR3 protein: CASKLLGGRLVDTEAFF
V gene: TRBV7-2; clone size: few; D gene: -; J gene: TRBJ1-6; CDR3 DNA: TGTGCCAGCAGCTCGGTTCCCGAGAATTCACCCCTCCACTTT; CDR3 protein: CASSSVPENSPLHF
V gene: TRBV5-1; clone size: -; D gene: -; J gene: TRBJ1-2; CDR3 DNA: TGCGCCAGCAGCTTTTACGGACGGGAACCTAACTATGGCTACACCTTC; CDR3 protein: CASSFYGREPNYGYTF
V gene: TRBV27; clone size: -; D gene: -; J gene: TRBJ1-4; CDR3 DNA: TGTGCCAGCCGAGTCGACCAGGGGCAGGGGAACGAAAAACTGTTTTTT; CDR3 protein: CASRVDQGQGNEKLFF
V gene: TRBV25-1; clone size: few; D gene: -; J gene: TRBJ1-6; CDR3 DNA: TGTGCCAGCAGTGATGACAGTAATTCACCCCTCCACTTT; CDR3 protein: CASSDDSNSPLHF
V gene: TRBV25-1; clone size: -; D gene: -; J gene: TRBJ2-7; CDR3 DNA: TGTGCCAGCAGAAGCCTAACAGCCTTAGCCTACGAGCAGTACTTC; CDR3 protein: CASRSLTALAYEQYF
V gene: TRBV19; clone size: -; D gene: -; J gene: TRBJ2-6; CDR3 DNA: TGTGCCAGTAGTACCTGGACAGCCTCCTCTGGGGCCAACGTCCTGACTTTC; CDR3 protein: CASSTWTASSGANVLTF
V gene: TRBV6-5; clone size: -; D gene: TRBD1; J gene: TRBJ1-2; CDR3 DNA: TGTGCCAGCAGTTACACCGGGACAGGGGTCGGCTACACCTTC; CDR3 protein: CASSYTGTGVGYTF
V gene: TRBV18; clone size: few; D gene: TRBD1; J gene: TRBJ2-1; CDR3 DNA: TGTGCCAGCTCAGACGGACAGGGACGTATTTATGCTTTATACAATGAGCAGTTCTTC; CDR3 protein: CASSDGQGRIYALYNEQFF
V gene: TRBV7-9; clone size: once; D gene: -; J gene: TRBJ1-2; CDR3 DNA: TGTGCCAGCAGCTTATCTCTGGCCGGAGGTGGTGGCTACACCTTC; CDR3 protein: CASSLSLAGGGGYTF
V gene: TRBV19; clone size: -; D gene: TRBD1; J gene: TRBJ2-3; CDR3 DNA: TGTGCCAGTAGTCTCCAGAGGGGGCACACAGATACGCAGTATTTT; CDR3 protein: CASSLQRGHTDTQYF
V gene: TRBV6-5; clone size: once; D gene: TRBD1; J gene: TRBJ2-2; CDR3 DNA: TGTGCCAGCAGTTACTTGCAGGGGGTCGGGGAGCTGTTTTTT; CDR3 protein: CASSYLQGVGELFF
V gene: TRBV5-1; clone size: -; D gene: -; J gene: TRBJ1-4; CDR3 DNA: TGCGCCAGCAGCACCAGCGTTGTCAGCTCGCGGGGGACTGAAAAACTGTTTTTT; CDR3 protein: CASSTSVVSSRGTEKLFF
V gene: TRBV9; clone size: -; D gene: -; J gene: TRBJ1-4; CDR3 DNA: TGTGCCAGCAGCTCTACAGGGACAAGTGAAAAACTGTTTTTT; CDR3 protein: CASSSTGTSEKLFF
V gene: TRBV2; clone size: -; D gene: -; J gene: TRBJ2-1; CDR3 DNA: TGTGCCAGCAGTCCGAGGAGCTCCTACAATGAGCAGTTCTTC; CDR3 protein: CASSPRSSYNEQFF
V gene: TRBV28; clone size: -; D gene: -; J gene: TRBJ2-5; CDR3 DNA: TGTGCCAGCAGTTTTCAGGGAGGAGAGACCCAGTACTTC; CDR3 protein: CASSFQGGETQYF
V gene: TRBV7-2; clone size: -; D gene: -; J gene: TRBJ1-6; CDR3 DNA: TGTGCCAGCAGCTTAGCCGGGTCCGGTTCACCCCTCCACTTT; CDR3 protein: CASSLAGSGSPLHF
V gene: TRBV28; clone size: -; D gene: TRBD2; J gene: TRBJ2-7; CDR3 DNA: TGTGCCAGCAGGAGAGCGGGAGAGTTCAACGAGCAGTACTTC; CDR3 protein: CASRRAGEFNEQYF
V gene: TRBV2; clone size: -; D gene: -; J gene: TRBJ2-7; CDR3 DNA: TGTGCCAGCATGTCGGGGTCCTCCTACGAGCAGTACTTC; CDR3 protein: CASMSGSSYEQYF
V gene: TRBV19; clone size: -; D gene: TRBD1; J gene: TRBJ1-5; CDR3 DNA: TGTGCCAGTAGTATATTACGGGACAGGGATCAGCCCCAGCATTTT; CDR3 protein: CASSILRDRDQPQHF
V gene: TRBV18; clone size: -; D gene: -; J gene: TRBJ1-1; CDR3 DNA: TGTGCCAGCTCACCAGGCAGGAGGATGGCTTTCTTT; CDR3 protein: CASSPGRRMAFF
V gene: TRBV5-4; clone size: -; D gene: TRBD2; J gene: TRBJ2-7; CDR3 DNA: TGTGCCAGCAGCTTAGGACTAGCGGCCACCTACGAGCAGTACTTC; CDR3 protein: CASSLGLAATYEQYF